The table lists the clone carrying this T cell receptor beta chain with a count of one. Looked up from germline, CDR1 is ENHRY and CDR2 is SYGVKD. The length of the CDR3 is 14 residues. V lost 10 bases, J lost 5 bases, and 9 bases stayed unmatched. The source of the sample is a study of blood T cell repertoires in COVID-19. Overall study: COVID-19 samples collected from the United States, Italy and Spain covered acute and convalescent phases. Sample material is recorded as cDNA or gDNA derived from T cells, B-cell-depleted T cells, or PBMCs.

Source study methods: The authors estimated nucleated cell counts from reference gene primer amplification. Profiling relied on immunoSEQ multiplex PCR, and the TCRdb table lists in-frame clones only, not all of them. Clone size and V and J calls were adopted from that table, with D and trimming inferred from the DNA. The sample lists about 430,000 clones; 70% to 90% were seen once. The specimen was peripheral blood. The receptor comes from a young man with COVID-19, enrolled during active disease. This chain uses TRBV10-3 with TRBJ2-3, with TRBD2 matching over 10 bases. The CDR3 loop is CASSEREGGDTQYF. The CDR3 nucleotides are TGTGCCAGCAGCGAGCGGGAGGGCGGAGATACGCAGTATTTT.